This T cell receptor beta chain appears in the sequencing data of a study of T cell changes during pregnancy in multiple sclerosis. In germline, CDR1 is SQVTM, CDR2 ANQGSEA. V lost 6 bases, J lost 3 bases, and 5 bases stayed unmatched. The CDR3 runs to 13 residues. Measured with immunoSEQ multiplex PCR; TCRdb has only the in-frame clones, and not every one. The table lists 20,000 to 25,000 clones, roughly 90% of them singletons. This TCR was sampled from a female donor with multiple sclerosis, enrolled in a pregnancy study. V gene TRBV29-1 combines with J gene TRBJ1-2; 9 bases match TRBD1. Sequencing used CD8+ T cells from peripheral blood mononuclear cells, obtained after pregnancy. The CDR3 DNA reads TGCAGCGTCCCGGGACAGGGTCACTATGGCTACACCTTC. Translation gives CSVPGQGHYGYTF.